What follows are 27 T cell receptor beta chains derived from one specimen sequenced in a study of OX40 agonist ivuxolimab in advanced cancers. Clones were sequenced by immunoSEQ multiplex PCR, and TCRdb holds only the in-frame ones, with some missing. The sample lists over 85,000 clones; around 91% were seen once. The sequencing here drew on CD4+ or CD8+ T cells sorted from blood, taken in a trial of the OX40 agonist ivuxolimab. Source of these receptors: an adult with an advanced solid tumor such as melanoma, head and neck, liver or kidney cancer.

This clone was detected once. This chain connects TRBV28 to TRBJ1-1; 9 bases match TRBD1. Germline CDR1 MDHEN, CDR2 SYDVKM. J was trimmed by 7 bases and V by 5 bases; bases with no gene match: 8. This CDR3 has 14 residues. Here the CDR3 reads CASSPGTGKGEAFF. The CDR3 coding sequence is TGTGCCAGCAGTCCGGGGACAGGGAAGGGTGAAGCTTTCTTT.

The V gene is TRBV10-3, the J gene TRBJ1-4; D gene uncertain. The germline V gene has CDR1 ENHRY and CDR2 SYGVKD. The CDR3 sequence is 15 residues long. V dropped 3 bases and J dropped 2 bases, with 10 bases sitting between them. The CDR3 DNA sequence: TGTGCCATCAGTGAATCTGGCGGTACTAATGAAAAACTGTTTTTT. This gives the protein CAISESGGTNEKLFF.

This clone was detected only once. The chain links TRBV29-1 to TRBJ2-7; D unresolved. V dropped 2 bases and J dropped 1 base, with 9 bases sitting between them. CDR1 SQVTM and CDR2 ANQGSEA come from the germline V gene. There are 13 residues in the CDR3. The CDR3 bases are TGCAGCGTTGAAAGCCCGGTTTCCTACGAGCAGTACTTC. Translated, it gives CSVESPVSYEQYF.

The gene calls are TRBV19 and TRBJ1-2; perhaps TRBD1 as D (5 bases). The CDR3 loop spans 12 amino acids. CDR1 and CDR2 (germline): LNHDA, SQIVND (reference sequence). V was clipped by 5 bases and J by 7 bases, with 11 bases between them. CDR3 sequence (DNA): TGTGCCAGTAGTGGGGCTGATCGTGGCTACACCTTC. Translation gives CASSGADRGYTF.

The rearrangement uses TRBV6-4 and TRBJ2-3; D may be TRBD2 (6 bases). The V gene's germline CDR1 is MRHNA and CDR2 SNTAGT. The CDR3 length is 16 residues. Trimming cost V 2 bases and J 3 bases, with 15 bases left between them. CDR3 DNA sequence: TGTGCCAGCAGTGACCAGGGCGGGGTCGGAACAGATACGCAGTATTTT. Its protein is CASSDQGGVGTDTQYF.

V usage is TRBV9 and J usage is TRBJ2-2, with D maybe TRBD1 (6 bases). The germline gives CDR1 SGDLS, CDR2 YYNGEE. V was trimmed by 3 bases and J by 5 bases, leaving 17 bases between them. CDR3 length equals 16 residues. CDR3 DNA sequence: TGTGCCAGCAGCGCACGCAGGGGTTTGGAAACCGGGGAGCTGTTTTTT. Encoded protein: CASSARRGLETGELFF.

The chain is built from TRBV19 and TRBJ1-1; D may be TRBD1 (5 bases). CDR1 and CDR2 (germline): LNHDA, SQIVND (reference sequence). The CDR3 loop spans 15 amino acids. V lost 1 base to trimming and J lost 4 bases, with 13 bases between them. The CDR3 loop reads CASSIVRQTPTEAFF. The CDR3 coding sequence is TGTGCCAGTAGTATAGTTCGACAGACTCCCACTGAAGCTTTCTTT. The complete variable domain, with remaining parts taken from reference TRBV19 and TRBJ1-1, reads DGGITQSPKYLFRKEGQNVTLSCEQNLNHDAMYWYRQDPGQGLRLIYYSQIVNDFQKGDIAEGYSVSREKKESFPLTVTSAQKNPTAFYLCASSIVRQTPTEAFFGQGTRLTVV.

The chain links TRBV28 to TRBJ2-1, with D unclear. Germline V gene sequence: CDR1 MDHEN, CDR2 SYDVKM. CDR3 size: 11 residues. The V and J ends lost 7 bases and 8 bases respectively, with 9 bases between them. DNA for the CDR3: TGTGCCAGCATATCGGTCGATGAGCAGTTCTTC. It yields the protein CASISVDEQFF.

This chain connects TRBV29-1 to TRBJ1-1, with TRBD1 matching over 10 bases. The CDR3 loop spans 16 amino acids. Germline loops: CDR1 SQVTM, CDR2 ANQGSEA. The J segment lost 0 bases and the V segment lost 4 bases, leaving 8 bases of the junction unmatched. CDR3 in amino acids: CSVVGDRGDMNTEAFF. CDR3 DNA: TGCAGCGTTGTCGGGGACAGGGGAGACATGAACACTGAAGCTTTCTTT.

This chain uses TRBV5-1 with TRBJ2-5; 10 bases align to TRBD2. J gave up 5 bases and V 4 bases, and 11 bases lay outside the gene matches. Germline V gives CDR1 SGHRS, CDR2 YFSETQ. The CDR3 totals 16 residues. The CDR3 is CASSPSQREGRETQYF. The DNA for the CDR3 is TGCGCCAGCAGCCCCTCCCAGCGGGAGGGCCGGGAGACCCAGTACTTC. Filled out from reference TRBV5-1 and TRBJ2-5, the complete variable domain reads KAGVTQTPRYLIKTRGQQVTLSCSPISGHRSVSWYQQTPGQGLQFLFEYFSETQRNKGNFPGRFSGRQFSNSRSEMNVSTLELGDSALYLCASSPSQREGRETQYFGPGTRLLVL.

This rearrangement joins TRBV5-1 to TRBJ2-1; D is perhaps TRBD1 (6 bases). The CDR3 consists of 15 residues. CDR1 is SGHRS, CDR2 YFSETQ, per germline. V lost 3 bases, J lost 1 base, and 11 bases lay in between. The CDR3 sequence: CASSSLGGSYNEQFF. CDR3 DNA: TGCGCCAGCAGCTCCCTAGGGGGATCCTACAATGAGCAGTTCTTC.

V and J are TRBV30 and TRBJ2-5; the D is unclear. The V and J ends lost 2 bases and 5 bases respectively, with 15 bases between them. The CDR3 loop spans 14 amino acids. Germline values: CDR1 GTSNPN, CDR2 SVGIG (reference sequence). As DNA, the CDR3 is TGTGCCTGGAGTAGGAACAGCGTCTGGGAGACCCAGTACTTC. As protein: CAWSRNSVWETQYF.

The rearrangement joins TRBV19 to TRBJ2-2, with D tentatively TRBD2 (5 bases). This CDR3 is 13 amino acids long. Germline CDR1 is LNHDA and CDR2 is SQIVND (reference sequence). V was cut by 8 bases and J by 7 bases, with 14 bases left in between. The CDR3 loop reads CASGYIEGGELFF. The CDR3 nucleotides are TGTGCCAGTGGGTACATTGAGGGCGGGGAGCTGTTTTTT.

V is TRBV4-1 and J is TRBJ2-3; 15 positions agree with TRBD2. CDR3 length equals 20 residues. The J segment lost 3 bases and the V segment lost 4 bases, leaving 14 bases of the junction unmatched. Germline CDR1 reads MGHRA; CDR2 reads YSYEKL. This CDR3 is CASSLGRGTSGRLGTDTQYF. The CDR3 bases are TGCGCCAGCAGCCTAGGTCGAGGGACTAGCGGGAGGTTAGGGACAGATACGCAGTATTTT.

The J gene is TRBJ2-2, the V gene TRBV4-2; TRBD2 agrees at 14 bases. CDR1 LGHNA and CDR2 YNFKEQ come from the germline V gene. The CDR3 has 18 amino acids. V shed 6 bases, J shed 7 bases, and the junction held 13 bases outside the gene matches. Here the CDR3 DNA reads TGTGCCAGCAGTAAAACCCGGGGACTAGCGGGAGTGAACGGGGAGCTGTTTTTT. Its translation is CASSKTRGLAGVNGELFF.

The chain uses TRBV7-2 and TRBJ2-6; tentatively, D is TRBD1 (5 bases). Trimming stripped 2 bases from V and 2 bases from J, with 7 bases between. The CDR3 has 15 residues. Germline loops: CDR1 SGHTA, CDR2 FQGNSA. The CDR3 sequence: CASSLQGAGANVLTF. The CDR3 region has the DNA TGTGCCAGCAGCTTACAGGGTGCTGGGGCCAACGTCCTGACTTTC.

This chain joins TRBV7-9 and TRBJ2-7; TRBD2 aligns across 9 bases. The CDR3 is made up of 17 amino acids. With V trimmed by 5 bases and J by 1 base, 12 bases remained unmatched. Per germline, CDR1 SEHNR and CDR2 FQNEAQ (reference sequence). The CDR3 protein is CASSIGGSGSRSYEQYF. DNA for the CDR3: TGTGCCAGCAGCATCGGTGGTAGCGGGAGCCGTTCCTACGAGCAGTACTTC. The variable domain in full, completed from reference TRBV7-9 and TRBJ2-7, reads DTGVSQNPRHKITKRGQNVTFRCDPISEHNRLYWYRQTLGQGPEFLTYFQNEAQLEKSRLLSDRFSAERPKGSFSTLEIQRTEQGDSAMYLCASSIGGSGSRSYEQYFGPGTRLTVT.

This clone was detected only once. The rearrangement uses TRBV5-1 and TRBJ2-2; tentatively, D is TRBD1 (6 bases). Trimming stripped 6 bases from V and 5 bases from J, with 14 bases between. Germline lookup yields CDR1 SGHRS and CDR2 YFSETQ. The CDR3 is 14 amino acids. The CDR3 here is CASKDSLKTGELFF. Written as DNA, the CDR3 is TGCGCCAGCAAGGACAGCTTAAAGACCGGGGAGCTGTTTTTT.

This sequence joins TRBV9 and TRBJ2-2; maybe TRBD2 (5 bases). This CDR3 spans 15 amino acids. Germline CDR1 reads SGDLS; CDR2 reads YYNGEE. V dropped 0 bases and J dropped 8 bases, with 14 bases sitting between them. The chain's CDR3 is CASSVVGTSGGELFF. For the CDR3, the DNA is TGTGCCAGCAGCGTAGTGGGTACTTCGGGAGGGGAGCTGTTTTTT.

A few counts support this clone. The chain has TRBV29-1 and TRBJ1-1, with D hard to call. V lost 5 bases to trimming and J lost 1 base, with 5 bases between them. CDR3 size: 11 residues. Germline V lookup: CDR1 SQVTM, CDR2 ANQGSEA. The CDR3 is CSVRENTEAFF. The DNA of the CDR3 is TGCAGCGTTCGCGAGAACACTGAAGCTTTCTTT.

The V call is TRBV7-8, the J call TRBJ2-7; 9 positions agree with TRBD2. Germline trimming cut 2 bases from V and 4 bases from J; bases unmatched to any gene: 12. The CDR3 consists of 17 residues. Germline V gene sequence: CDR1 SGHVS, CDR2 FQNEAQ. The CDR3 here is CASSLLWREGGGYEQYF. The CDR3 DNA follows: TGTGCCAGCAGCTTACTTTGGCGGGAGGGGGGAGGTTACGAGCAGTACTTC. The full variable domain, in which reference TRBV7-8 and TRBJ2-7 provide the parts outside the CDR3, is GAGVSQSPRYKVAKRGQDVALRCDPISGHVSLFWYQQALGQGPEFLTYFQNEAQLDKSGLPSDRFFAERPEGSVSTLKIQRTQQEDSAVYLCASSLLWREGGGYEQYFGPGTRLTVT.

This chain links TRBV11-3 with TRBJ2-2; D is ambiguous. Germline assignment: CDR1 SGHNT and CDR2 YENEEA. This CDR3 spans 14 amino acids. Between the trimmed V and J ends, which lost 5 bases and 5 bases, there was a span of 12 bases. CDR3 sequence reads: CASSHLTETGELFF. The CDR3 nucleotides are TGTGCCAGCAGCCACCTTACAGAAACCGGGGAGCTGTTTTTT.

The chain's CDR3 is CASRLRGGLGANVLTF. CDR3 in DNA: TGTGCCAGCAGGCTCAGGGGAGGCCTTGGGGCCAACGTCCTGACTTTC. The chain has TRBV7-9 and TRBJ2-6; the D gene could be TRBD1 or TRBD2 (6 bases each). Trimming stripped 6 bases from V and 3 bases from J, with 15 bases between. CDR3 length equals 16 residues. The V gene's germline CDR1 is SEHNR and CDR2 FQNEAQ (reference sequence).

The CDR3 coding sequence is TGCAGCGCTGGACAGGTGGGCCCAACTAATGAAAAACTGTTTTTT. As protein: CSAGQVGPTNEKLFF. The chain combines TRBV29-1 with TRBJ1-4, with 7 positions matching TRBD1. CDR1 is SQVTM, CDR2 ANQGSEA, per germline. CDR3 length: 15 amino acids. V dropped 7 bases and J dropped 0; count of bases not matched to a gene: 8.

In its sample, this clone was seen once. The rearrangement uses TRBV4-3 and TRBJ2-7; the match to TRBD1 covers 7 bases. Trimming took 3 bases from V and 3 from J; bases not matched to a gene: 11. This CDR3 has 16 amino acids. CDR1 and CDR2 (germline): LGHNA, YSLEER. The CDR3, as DNA: TGCGCCAGCAGCCACCAGAGGGGGCCGGAGGACTACGAGCAGTACTTC. Translating gives CASSHQRGPEDYEQYF.

The rearrangement joins TRBV14 to TRBJ2-3; D uncertain. The germline gives CDR1 SGHDN, CDR2 FVKESK. The CDR3 covers 13 residues. Trimming cost V 6 bases and J 6 bases, with 13 bases left between them. CDR3 DNA: TGTGCCAGCAGTGATTATTTTCCGGATACGCAGTATTTT. Translation: CASSDYFPDTQYF.

DNA of the CDR3: TGTGCCAGTAGTATTAGCGGGAGGCCCTCACACACCGGGGAGCTGTTTTTT. Translation: CASSISGRPSHTGELFF. This chain joins TRBV19 and TRBJ2-2; 10 bases line up with TRBD2. CDR1 is LNHDA and CDR2 is SQIVND in the germline V gene (reference sequence). The CDR3 length is 17 residues. V was pared by 3 bases and J by 3 bases, with 7 bases of the junction left unmatched.